This T cell receptor (beta chain) was recovered during a study of identical twins. This clonotype was seen only a few times. Its specificity is unknown. From germline, CDR1 is DFQATT and CDR2 SNEGSKA (reference sequence). Trimming removed 5 bases from V and 0 bases from J, with 13 bases in between. The CDR3 contains 14 residues. General observations from the study: The study drew conclusions from cross-sectional statistical analysis, not from following the same donors. High-abundance cord blood beta clonotypes had fewer insertions; memory repertoires showed none.

TCRdb fed the 5' RACE reads into MiXCR, producing one record per CDR3 protein. The sample gives about 240,000 distinct CDR3 sequences, 7.5% of which show up once; about 5.8% is in the top ten. In addition, the sample was reused for a study of yellow fever vaccine responses in identical twins. This second study says: Twins' vaccine T cell response reportedly gave the appearance of partial convergence and partial personalization.

The receptor's source is a young woman in good health. J is TRBJ1-2 and V is TRBV20-1, with D uncertain. The source material was CD8+ T cells sorted from blood. CDR3 in DNA: TGCAGTGCTTTAAATCGGTTCTCTAACTATGGCTACACCTTC. It specifies CSALNRFSNYGYTF.